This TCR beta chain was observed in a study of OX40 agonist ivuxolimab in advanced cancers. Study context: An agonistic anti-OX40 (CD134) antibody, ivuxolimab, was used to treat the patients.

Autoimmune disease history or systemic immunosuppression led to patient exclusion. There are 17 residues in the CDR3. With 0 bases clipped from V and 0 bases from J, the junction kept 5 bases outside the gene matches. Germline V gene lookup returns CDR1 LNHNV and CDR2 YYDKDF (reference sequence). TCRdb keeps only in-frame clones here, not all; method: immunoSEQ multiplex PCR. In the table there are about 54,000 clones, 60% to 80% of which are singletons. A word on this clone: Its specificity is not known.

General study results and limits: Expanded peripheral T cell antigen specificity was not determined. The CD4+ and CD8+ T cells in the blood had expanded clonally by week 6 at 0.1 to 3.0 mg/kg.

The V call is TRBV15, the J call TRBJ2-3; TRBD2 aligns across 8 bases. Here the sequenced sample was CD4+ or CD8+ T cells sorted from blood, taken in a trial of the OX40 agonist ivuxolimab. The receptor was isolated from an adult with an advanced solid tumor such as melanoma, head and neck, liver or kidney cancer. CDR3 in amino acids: CATSRDLAGSSTDTQYF. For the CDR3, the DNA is TGTGCCACCAGCAGAGACTTAGCGGGGTCTAGCACAGATACGCAGTATTTT.